Given below is one TCR beta chain in context. The data derive from a study of blood T cell repertoires in COVID-19. As for the study in general: Samples of COVID-19 (acute and convalescent) were obtained from the United States, Italy and Spain.

Profiled with immunoSEQ multiplex PCR; TCRdb holds only in-frame clones, not every one. The data hold 94,000 or so clones, with around 80% observed a single time. Germline V gene data show CDR1 as SGHDT and CDR2 as YYEEEE. V was clipped by 4 bases and J by 7 bases, with 12 bases between them. The CDR3 consists of 13 residues. The sequence came from a man in his 60s with acute or convalescent COVID-19. This chain joins TRBV5-6 and TRBJ1-5; TRBD1 might be the D (6 bases). Specimen: peripheral blood. The CDR3 bases are TGTGCCAGCAGCGGGGGGGCAAGACAGCCCCAGCATTTT. It is translated as CASSGGARQPQHF. Full variable domain (missing parts from reference TRBV5-6 and TRBJ1-5): DAGVTQSPTHLIKTRGQQVTLRCSPKSGHDTVSWYQQALGQGPQFIFQYYEEEERQRGNFPDRFSGHQFPNYSSELNVNALLLGDSALYLCASSGGARQPQHFGDGTRLSIL.